The rows below give T cell receptor beta chains drawn from one sample of a study of blood T cells in healthy people across ages. TCRdb reanalysed the 5' RACE reads using MiXCR and keeps one entry per CDR3 protein. In the table there are around 800,000 distinct CDR3 sequences, 62% of which are singletons. Specimen: blood. The origin of the receptors is a man younger than 45 in good health. Each CDR3 is given with its conserved first and last residue. A D gene is named only where the DNA matches it firmly.

d_gene,v_gene,j_gene,CDR3aa
.,TRBV6-5,TRBJ1-2,CASRMKGVPTF
.,TRBV5-1,TRBJ2-7,CASSSPGAGDYEQYF
TRBD2,TRBV7-2,TRBJ2-1,CASSPRLAGGQYNEQFF
TRBD1,TRBV5-1,TRBJ1-1,CASSKGQGGVTEAFF
.,TRBV7-2,TRBJ2-7,CASSSPRGGGTTSYEQYF
.,TRBV4-3,TRBJ2-7,CASSPGGDGSYEQYF
.,TRBV20-1,TRBJ2-1,CSASGGTALNNEQFF
.,TRBV30,TRBJ1-2,CAWTSYLNYGYTF
.,TRBV20-1,TRBJ2-4,CSATAGAGAKNIQYF
TRBD2,TRBV7-2,TRBJ2-1,CASSSMGLAIEEQFF
TRBD2,TRBV15,TRBJ2-3,CATSRVQREGTDTQYF
TRBD2,TRBV12-3/TRBV12-4,TRBJ2-7,CASSPLGTSGIYEQYF
.,TRBV27,TRBJ2-1,CASSWDRGGYNEQFF
.,TRBV20-1,TRBJ2-3,CSARSLSGLEDTQYF